A selection of T cell receptor beta chains follows, all from one sample in a study of T cells in localized non-small cell lung cancer. Profiled with immunoSEQ multiplex PCR; TCRdb holds only in-frame clones, not every one. The table records 45,000 to 50,000 clones, 85% to 90% of them present only once. The source material was PBMCs, sampled before any cancer treatment. These receptors came from a man aged 40 to 70 with stage II lung adenocarcinoma. Each CDR3 is given with its conserved first and last residue.

len	v_gene	CDR3aa
14	TRBV28	CASSTLDGQETQYF
17	TRBV5-1	CASSLASGGLKAGELFF
14	TRBV5-1	CASSLTGGVETQYF
15	TRBV19	CASSQSYNRLETQYF
15	TRBV6-1	CASSYRAEGNYGYTF
15	TRBV19	CASSATFGGNTEAFF
12	TRBV28	CATGQLNTEAFF
12	TRBV11-3	CASSLVPDTQYF
14	TRBV30	CAWSVPPNTGELFF
15	TRBV6-6	CASKTRDRSNQPQHF
14	TRBV27	CASRVSGGNSPLHF
13	TRBV7-9	CASSLGKGFGYTF